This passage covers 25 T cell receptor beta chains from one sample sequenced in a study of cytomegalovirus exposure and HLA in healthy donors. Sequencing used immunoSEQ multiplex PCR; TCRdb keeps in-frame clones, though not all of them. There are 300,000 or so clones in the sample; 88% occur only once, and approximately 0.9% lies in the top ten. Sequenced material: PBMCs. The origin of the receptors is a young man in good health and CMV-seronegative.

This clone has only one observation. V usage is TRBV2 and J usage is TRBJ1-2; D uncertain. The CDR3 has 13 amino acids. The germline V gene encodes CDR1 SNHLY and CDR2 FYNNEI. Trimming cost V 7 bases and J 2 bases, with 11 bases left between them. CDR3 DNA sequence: TGTGCCAGCAAGTGGTCGGGGAACTATGGCTACACCTTC. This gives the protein CASKWSGNYGYTF.

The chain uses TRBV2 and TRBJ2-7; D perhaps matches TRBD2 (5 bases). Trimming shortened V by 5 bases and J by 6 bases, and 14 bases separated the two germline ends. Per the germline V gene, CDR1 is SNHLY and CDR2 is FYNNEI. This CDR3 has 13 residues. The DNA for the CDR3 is TGTGCCAGCAGTAAACGAGAGGCGGGCGAGCAGTACTTC. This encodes CASSKREAGEQYF.

CDR3 region: CASSGAGGTEAFF. The DNA of the CDR3 is TGCGCCAGCAGCGGCGCGGGGGGTACTGAAGCTTTCTTT. The genes are TRBV5-1 and TRBJ1-1; D might be TRBD1 (5 bases). V lost 4 bases and J 5 bases, leaving 12 bases between the germline ends. The germline CDR1 and CDR2 sequences are SGHRS and YFSETQ. This CDR3 spans 13 amino acids.

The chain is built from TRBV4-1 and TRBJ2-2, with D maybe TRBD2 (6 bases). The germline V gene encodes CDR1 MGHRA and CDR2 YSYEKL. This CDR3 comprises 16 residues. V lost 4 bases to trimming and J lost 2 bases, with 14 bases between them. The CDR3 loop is CASSPKGLGNTGELFF. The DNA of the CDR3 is TGCGCCAGCAGCCCGAAGGGACTTGGCAACACCGGGGAGCTGTTTTTT.

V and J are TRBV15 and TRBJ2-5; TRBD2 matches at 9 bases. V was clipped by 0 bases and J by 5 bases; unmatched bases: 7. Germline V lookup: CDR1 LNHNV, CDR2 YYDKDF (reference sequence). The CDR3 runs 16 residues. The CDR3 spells CATSRDRSGGSETQYF. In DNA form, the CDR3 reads TGTGCCACCAGCAGAGATCGTAGCGGGGGTAGCGAGACCCAGTACTTC.

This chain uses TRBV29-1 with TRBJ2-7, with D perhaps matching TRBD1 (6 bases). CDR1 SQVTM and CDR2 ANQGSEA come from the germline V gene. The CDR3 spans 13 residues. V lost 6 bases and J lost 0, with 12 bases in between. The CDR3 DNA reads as TGCAGCGTCCGCCGGGACACCTCCTACGAGCAGTACTTC. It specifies CSVRRDTSYEQYF.

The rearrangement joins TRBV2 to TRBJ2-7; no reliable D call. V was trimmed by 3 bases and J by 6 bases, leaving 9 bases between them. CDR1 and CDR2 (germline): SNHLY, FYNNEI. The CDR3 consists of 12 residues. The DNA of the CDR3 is TGTGCCAGCAGTGACCCCTGGAGCGAGCAGTACTTC. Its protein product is CASSDPWSEQYF. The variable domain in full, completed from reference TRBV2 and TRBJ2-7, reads EPEVTQTPSHQVTQMGQEVILRCVPISNHLYFYWYRQILGQKVEFLVSFYNNEISEKSEIFDDQFSVERPDGSNFTLKIRSTKLEDSAMYFCASSDPWSEQYFGPGTRLTVT.

The CDR3 DNA reads as TGTGCCAGCAGCGGGGGGAGGGTTGATACGCAGTATTTT. The encoded protein is CASSGGRVDTQYF. The V gene is TRBV5-4, the J gene TRBJ2-3; 7 bases map to TRBD2. The CDR3 sequence is 13 residues long. V lost 4 bases, J lost 6 bases, and 5 bases stayed unmatched. Looked up from germline, CDR1 is SGHNT and CDR2 is YYREEE (reference sequence). The entire variable domain, with the rest obtained from reference TRBV5-4 and TRBJ2-3, is as follows: ETGVTQSPTHLIKTRGQQVTLRCSSQSGHNTVSWYQQALGQGPQFIFQYYREEENGRGNFPPRFSGLQFPNYSSELNVNALELDDSALYLCASSGGRVDTQYFGPGTRLTVL.

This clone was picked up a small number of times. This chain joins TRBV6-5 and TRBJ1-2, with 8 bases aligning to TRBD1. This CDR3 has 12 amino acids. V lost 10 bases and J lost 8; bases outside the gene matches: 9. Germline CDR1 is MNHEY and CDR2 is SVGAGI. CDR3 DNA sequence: TGTGCCACCAAGACAGGGGTTGACGGCTACACCTTC. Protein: CATKTGVDGYTF.

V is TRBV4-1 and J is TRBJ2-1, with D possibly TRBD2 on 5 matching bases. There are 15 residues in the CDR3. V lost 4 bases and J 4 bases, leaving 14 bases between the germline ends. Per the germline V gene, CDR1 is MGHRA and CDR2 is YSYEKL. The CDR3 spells CASSPMEVAYNEQFF. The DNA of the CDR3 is TGCGCCAGCAGCCCAATGGAGGTAGCGTACAATGAGCAGTTCTTC.

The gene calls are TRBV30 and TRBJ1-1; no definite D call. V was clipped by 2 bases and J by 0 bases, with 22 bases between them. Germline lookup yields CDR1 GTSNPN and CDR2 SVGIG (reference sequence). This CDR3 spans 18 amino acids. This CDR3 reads CAWSSIGARFRMNTEAFF. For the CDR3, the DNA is TGTGCCTGGAGTAGTATAGGAGCCCGATTCCGTATGAACACTGAAGCTTTCTTT.

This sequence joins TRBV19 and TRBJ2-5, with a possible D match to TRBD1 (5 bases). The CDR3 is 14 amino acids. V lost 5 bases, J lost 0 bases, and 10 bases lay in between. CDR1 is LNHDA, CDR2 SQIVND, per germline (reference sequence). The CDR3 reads CASSHRQNQETQYF. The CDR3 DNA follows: TGTGCCAGTAGTCATAGACAGAACCAAGAGACCCAGTACTTC.

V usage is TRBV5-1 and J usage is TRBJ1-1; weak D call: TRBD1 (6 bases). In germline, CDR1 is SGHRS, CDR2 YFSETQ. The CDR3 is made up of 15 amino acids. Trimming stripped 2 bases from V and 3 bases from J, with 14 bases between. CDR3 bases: TGCGCCAGCAGCTTCGTTAACAGGGAAGACACTGAAGCTTTCTTT. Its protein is CASSFVNREDTEAFF.

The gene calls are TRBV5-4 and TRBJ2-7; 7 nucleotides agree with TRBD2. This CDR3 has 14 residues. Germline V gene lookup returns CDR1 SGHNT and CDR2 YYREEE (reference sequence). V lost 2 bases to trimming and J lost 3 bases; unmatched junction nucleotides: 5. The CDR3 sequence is CASSFAGRDYEQYF. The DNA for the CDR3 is TGTGCCAGCAGCTTTGCAGGGAGGGACTACGAGCAGTACTTC. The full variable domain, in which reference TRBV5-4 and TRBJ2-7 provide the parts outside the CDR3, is ETGVTQSPTHLIKTRGQQVTLRCSSQSGHNTVSWYQQALGQGPQFIFQYYREEENGRGNFPPRFSGLQFPNYSSELNVNALELDDSALYLCASSFAGRDYEQYFGPGTRLTVT.

The CDR3 protein is CASSESAGGLHEQFF. In DNA form, the CDR3 reads TGTGCCAGCAGTGAATCTGCGGGGGGGCTCCATGAGCAGTTCTTC. This sequence joins TRBV6-4 and TRBJ2-1; 9 bases agree with TRBD2. The CDR3 covers 15 residues. CDR1 and CDR2 (germline): MRHNA, SNTAGT. J was trimmed by 8 bases and V by 3 bases; bases with no gene match: 8.

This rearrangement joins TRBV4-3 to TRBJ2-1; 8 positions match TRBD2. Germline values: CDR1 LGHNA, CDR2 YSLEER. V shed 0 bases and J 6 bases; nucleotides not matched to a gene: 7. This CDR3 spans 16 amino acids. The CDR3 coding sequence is TGCGCCAGCAGCCAAGACCAAGCGGGGGAAACCAATGAGCAGTTCTTC. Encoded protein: CASSQDQAGETNEQFF.

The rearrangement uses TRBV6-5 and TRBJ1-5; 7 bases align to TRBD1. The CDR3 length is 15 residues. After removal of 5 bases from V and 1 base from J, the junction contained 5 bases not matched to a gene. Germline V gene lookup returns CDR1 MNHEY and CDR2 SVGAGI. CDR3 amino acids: CASSMTGSSNQPQHF. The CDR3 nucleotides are TGTGCCAGCAGTATGACAGGGTCCAGCAATCAGCCCCAGCATTTT.

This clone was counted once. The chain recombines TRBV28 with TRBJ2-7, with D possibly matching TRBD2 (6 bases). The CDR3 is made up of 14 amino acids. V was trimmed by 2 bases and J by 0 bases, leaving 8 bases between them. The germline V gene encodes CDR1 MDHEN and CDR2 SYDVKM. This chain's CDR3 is CASSLTGVSYEQYF. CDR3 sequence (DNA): TGTGCCAGCAGTTTAACGGGGGTCTCCTACGAGCAGTACTTC.

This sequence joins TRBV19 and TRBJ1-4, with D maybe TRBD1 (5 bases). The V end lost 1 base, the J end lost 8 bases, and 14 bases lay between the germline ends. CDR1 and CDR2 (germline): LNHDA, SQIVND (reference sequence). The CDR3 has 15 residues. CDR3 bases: TGTGCCAGTAGTATAGTCACAGGCTCTTTCGAAAAACTGTTTTTT. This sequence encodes CASSIVTGSFEKLFF.

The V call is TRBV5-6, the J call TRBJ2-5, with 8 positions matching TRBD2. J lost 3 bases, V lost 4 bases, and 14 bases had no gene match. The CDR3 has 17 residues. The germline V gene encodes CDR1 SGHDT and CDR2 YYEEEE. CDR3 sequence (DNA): TGTGCCAGCAGCCCGCTTGGGCGGGGGGTTGGTAAAGAGACCCAGTACTTC. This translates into CASSPLGRGVGKETQYF. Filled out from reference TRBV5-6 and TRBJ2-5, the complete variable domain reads DAGVTQSPTHLIKTRGQQVTLRCSPKSGHDTVSWYQQALGQGPQFIFQYYEEEERQRGNFPDRFSGHQFPNYSSELNVNALLLGDSALYLCASSPLGRGVGKETQYFGPGTRLLVL.

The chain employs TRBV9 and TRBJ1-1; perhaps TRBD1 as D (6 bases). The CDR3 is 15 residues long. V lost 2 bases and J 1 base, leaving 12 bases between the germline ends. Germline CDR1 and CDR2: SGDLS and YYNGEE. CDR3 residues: CASSVSGTPNTEAFF. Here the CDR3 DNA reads TGTGCCAGCAGCGTCTCCGGGACACCGAACACTGAAGCTTTCTTT.

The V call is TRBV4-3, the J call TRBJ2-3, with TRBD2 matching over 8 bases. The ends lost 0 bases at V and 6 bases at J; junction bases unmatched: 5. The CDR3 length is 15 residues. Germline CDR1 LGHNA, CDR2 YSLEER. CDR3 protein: CASSQDGGAGDTQYF. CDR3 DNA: TGCGCCAGCAGCCAAGACGGGGGGGCTGGCGATACGCAGTATTTT.

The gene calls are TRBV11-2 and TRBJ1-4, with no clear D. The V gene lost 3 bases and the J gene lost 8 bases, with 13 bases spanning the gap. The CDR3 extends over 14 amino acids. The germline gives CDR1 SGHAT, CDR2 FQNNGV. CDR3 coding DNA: TGTGCCAGCAGCTTTGGGCCCTCTGGGGAAAAACTGTTTTTT. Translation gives CASSFGPSGEKLFF. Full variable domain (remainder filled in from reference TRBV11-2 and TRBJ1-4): EAGVAQSPRYKIIEKRQSVAFWCNPISGHATLYWYQQILGQGPKLLIQFQNNGVVDDSQLPKDRFSAERLKGVDSTLKIQPAKLEDSAVYLCASSFGPSGEKLFFGSGTQLSVL.

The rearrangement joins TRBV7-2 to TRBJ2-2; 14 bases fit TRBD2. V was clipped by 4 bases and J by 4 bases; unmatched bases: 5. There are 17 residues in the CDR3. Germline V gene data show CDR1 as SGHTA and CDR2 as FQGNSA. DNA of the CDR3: TGTGCCAGCAGCTCGGGACTAGCGGGGGTCGGCACCGGGGAGCTGTTTTTT. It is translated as CASSSGLAGVGTGELFF.

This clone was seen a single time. The CDR3 sequence: CASSIQFGGLAGDEQYF. Written as DNA, the CDR3 is TGTGCCAGTAGTATTCAGTTCGGGGGACTAGCGGGGGACGAGCAGTACTTC. The rearrangement joins TRBV19 to TRBJ2-7; 14 bases are shared with TRBD2. The V and J ends lost 3 bases and 5 bases, in that order; junction bases with no gene match: 9. Germline CDR1 reads LNHDA; CDR2 reads SQIVND (reference sequence). There are 17 residues in the CDR3.